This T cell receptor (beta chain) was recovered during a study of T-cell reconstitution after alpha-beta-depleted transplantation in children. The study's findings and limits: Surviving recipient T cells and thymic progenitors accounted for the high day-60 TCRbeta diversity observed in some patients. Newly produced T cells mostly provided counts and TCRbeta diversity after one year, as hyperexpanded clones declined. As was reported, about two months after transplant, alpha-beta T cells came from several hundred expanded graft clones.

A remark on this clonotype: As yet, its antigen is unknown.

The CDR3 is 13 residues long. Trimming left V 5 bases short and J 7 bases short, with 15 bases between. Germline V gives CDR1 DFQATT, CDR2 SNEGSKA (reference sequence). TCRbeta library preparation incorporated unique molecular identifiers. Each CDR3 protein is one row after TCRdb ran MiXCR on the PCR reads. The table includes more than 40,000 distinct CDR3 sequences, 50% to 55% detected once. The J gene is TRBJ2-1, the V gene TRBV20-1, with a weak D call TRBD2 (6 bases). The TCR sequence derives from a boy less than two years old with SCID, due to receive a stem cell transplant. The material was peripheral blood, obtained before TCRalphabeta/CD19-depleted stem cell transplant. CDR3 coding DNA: TGCAGTGCTCCGGGGGACCATTTGAATGAGCAGTTCTTC. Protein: CSAPGDHLNEQFF.